Listed here is a single T cell receptor beta chain. The antigen is unknown. This CDR3 is 14 amino acids long. The V and J ends lost 0 bases and 0 bases respectively, with 6 bases between them. Germline loops: CDR1 SGHKS, CDR2 YYEKEE (reference sequence). This specimen comes from a study of cytomegalovirus exposure and HLA in healthy donors. Overall study results and limits: Later on, analysis showed that most CMV-associated TCR beta chains appeared to be HLA-restricted. TRBV6-2, TRBV6-3 and some other V segments were unresolvable in 87-base-pair reads. Judged likely to be a sequencing artifact was a cluster of highly shared sequence variants.

PCR amplification relied on 60 Vbeta primers (plus 13 Jbeta primers). Clones were read by immunoSEQ multiplex PCR, and TCRdb kept only the in-frame ones, dropping some. The sample contains 150,000 to 200,000 clones, almost 85% of which appear only once. Donors had nominal health at sampling but likely had unrecorded immune exposures. This sequence joins TRBV5-5 and TRBJ1-1; D gene ambiguous. The sequenced sample was PBMCs. The TCR was taken from a girl aged 10 to 17 in good health and CMV-seropositive. CDR3 in amino acids: CASSLDKLNTEAFF. The CDR3 bases are TGTGCCAGCAGCTTGGACAAATTGAACACTGAAGCTTTCTTT.